This is a list of T cell receptor beta chains from one sample in a study of blood T cell repertoires in COVID-19. Sequencing was performed with immunoSEQ multiplex PCR; in TCRdb, only in-frame clones are kept and a portion is missing. The table has about 180,000 clones, approximately 90% seen once. The sample consisted of peripheral blood. The receptors were gathered from a woman aged 25-40 years with acute or convalescent COVID-19. Both conserved end residues are part of each CDR3. D genes are given only for firm matches. Part of the rows lack a size; the others show once, few, many or a class for expanded clones.

D | J | size | V | DNA | CDR3
TRBD1 | TRBJ2-7 | once | TRBV4-2 | TGTGCCAGCAATAAAGGGGGCAACTACGAGCAGTACTTC | CASNKGGNYEQYF
TRBD2 | TRBJ2-1 | . | TRBV6-2/TRBV6-3 | TGTGCCAGCGGCCTGGGACTAGCGAACTACAATGAGCAGTTCTTC | CASGLGLANYNEQFF
. | TRBJ1-4 | . | TRBV28 | TGTGCCAGCAGTAGTGGAACCGGGACAACAACTAATGAAAAACTGTTTTTT | CASSSGTGTTTNEKLFF
. | TRBJ1-4 | . | TRBV7-9 | TGTGCCAGCAGCCAATGGGGGGGACAAAATGAAAAACTGTTTTTT | CASSQWGGQNEKLFF
. | TRBJ1-1 | few | TRBV12-3/TRBV12-4 | TGTGCCACTTCGGGACAAACGAACACTGAAGCTTTCTTT | CATSGQTNTEAFF
TRBD2 | TRBJ2-2 | . | TRBV5-1 | TGCGCCAGCGGGAGGGTAAACACCGGGGAGCTGTTTTTT | CASGRVNTGELFF
TRBD1 | TRBJ2-2 | . | TRBV6-5 | TGTGCCAGCACAGGGGGAGTGTACACCGGGGAGCTGTTTTTT | CASTGGVYTGELFF
. | TRBJ1-2 | . | TRBV4-2 | TGTGCCAGCAGCCAAGAGAGGGTAAATTCTGGCGTCTATGGCTACACCTTC | CASSQERVNSGVYGYTF
. | TRBJ1-4 | once | TRBV30 | TGTGCCTCAAACCCCAACAGGAAGGGTGAAAAACTGTTTTTT | CASNPNRKGEKLFF
TRBD1 | TRBJ2-2 | few | TRBV5-1 | TGCGCCAGCAGCCTGCTACAGGGGGCAAACGGGGAGCTGTTTTTT | CASSLLQGANGELFF
TRBD2 | TRBJ2-2 | . | TRBV6-6 | TGTGCCAGCAGTAATTATAGAGCGGGAATCACCGGGGAGCTGTTTTTT | CASSNYRAGITGELFF